Below, 19 T cell receptor beta chains from the same sample are listed, as sequenced in a study of beta chain features in type 1 diabetes. cDNA synthesis used the whole RNA isolate, giving expressed TCRB sequences. The assay was immunoSEQ multiplex PCR, and TCRdb's table has in-frame clones only and misses some. The sample shows 450,000 or so clones, roughly 11% of them seen only once. The sample was naive CD4+ T cells from blood. These receptors all come from a young woman in good health.

For this clone: At one boundary the junction diverges from the germline segment, which might be a read error. The chain has TRBV2 and TRBJ2-3; 7 nucleotides line up with TRBD1. This CDR3 comprises 13 residues. Germline CDR1 is SNHLY and CDR2 is FYNNEI. Here the CDR3 DNA reads TGTGCCAACAGTAGGACAGGCCCAGATACGCAGTATTTT. Its translation: CANSRTGPDTQYF.

A note on this clone: A much larger clone sits a single nucleotide away, making a read error possible. Different DNA sequences within this sample yield the same CDR3. The gene calls are TRBV9 and TRBJ2-5; D gene ambiguous. The CDR3 extends over 11 amino acids. V lost 2 bases, J lost 5 bases, and 4 bases lay in between. Germline CDR1 SGDLS, CDR2 YYNGEE. The CDR3: CASSVAETQYF. The CDR3 bases are TGTGCCAGCAGCGTTGCGGAGACCCAGTACTTC.

The chain employs TRBV15 and TRBJ2-5, with D perhaps TRBD2 (5 bases). Per germline, CDR1 LNHNV and CDR2 YYDKDF (reference sequence). This CDR3 has 15 residues. V was trimmed by 0 bases and J by 4 bases, leaving 12 bases between them. The CDR3 sequence: CATSREIGSSETQYF. The CDR3 region has the DNA TGTGCCACCAGCAGAGAAATAGGGAGTTCAGAGACCCAGTACTTC.

On this clone: Other DNA sequences of this sample code for an identical CDR3. The chain has TRBV9 and TRBJ2-2; no clear D. Germline V CDR1 and CDR2: SGDLS, YYNGEE. Between the trimmed V and J ends, which lost 0 bases and 0 bases, there was a span of 3 bases. The CDR3 consists of 14 residues. CDR3 loop: CASSVDSNTGELFF. The CDR3 DNA sequence: TGTGCCAGCAGCGTAGATTCGAACACCGGGGAGCTGTTTTTT.

This clone occurred a few times. J is TRBJ2-5 and V is TRBV7-9; TRBD1 aligns across 8 bases. Unmatched junction bases numbered 2, after V lost 3 bases and J lost 2 bases. Germline-derived CDR1 and CDR2 are SEHNR and FQNEAQ (reference sequence). The CDR3 covers 14 residues. This CDR3 is CASSFTGGQETQYF. Here the CDR3 DNA reads TGTGCCAGCAGCTTTACAGGGGGACAAGAGACCCAGTACTTC. The variable domain in full, with the rest retrieved from reference TRBV7-9 and TRBJ2-5, is DTGVSQNPRHKITKRGQNVTFRCDPISEHNRLYWYRQTLGQGPEFLTYFQNEAQLEKSRLLSDRFSAERPKGSFSTLEIQRTEQGDSAMYLCASSFTGGQETQYFGPGTRLLVL.

The V call is TRBV5-4, the J call TRBJ1-1; 8 nucleotides align to TRBD1. In germline, CDR1 is SGHNT, CDR2 YYREEE (reference sequence). Unmatched junction bases numbered 7, after V lost 4 bases and J lost 2 bases. The CDR3 is 15 residues long. The CDR3 nucleotides are TGTGCCAGCAGCACCGGACAGGGCGTAAACACTGAAGCTTTCTTT. This gives the protein CASSTGQGVNTEAFF.

The V and J genes are TRBV9 and TRBJ2-1; D tentatively reads TRBD1 or TRBD2 (5 bases each). This CDR3 spans 16 amino acids. Trimming removed 4 bases at V and 2 bases at J, with 16 bases between. Germline V gives CDR1 SGDLS, CDR2 YYNGEE. The CDR3 here is CASSRDGRLPYNEQFF. The DNA of the CDR3 is TGTGCCAGCAGCAGGGACGGACGACTACCCTACAATGAGCAGTTCTTC. Looking up the rest from reference TRBV9 and TRBJ2-1 gives the full variable domain: DSGVTQTPKHLITATGQRVTLRCSPRSGDLSVYWYQQSLDQGLQFLIQYYNGEERAKGNILERFSAQQFPDLHSELNLSSLELGDSALYFCASSRDGRLPYNEQFFGPGTRLTVL.

CDR3 sequence: CASSLDLAGGRGETQYF. The CDR3 DNA follows: TGTGCCAGCAGCTTAGATCTAGCGGGAGGGAGGGGAGAGACCCAGTACTTC. The chain has TRBV7-2 and TRBJ2-5; 12 bases match TRBD2. The V segment lost 1 base and the J segment 4 bases; nucleotides outside the gene matches: 7. This CDR3 is 17 amino acids long. Germline CDR1 is SGHTA and CDR2 is FQGNSA.

This clone was seen only a few times. This chain joins TRBV5-1 and TRBJ2-3; D not resolved. The germline V gene encodes CDR1 SGHRS and CDR2 YFSETQ. This CDR3 has 15 residues. Deletions cut 0 bases from V and 2 bases from J, with 10 bases between. The CDR3 region is CASSLGGDSTDTQYF. The CDR3 region has the DNA TGCGCCAGCAGCTTGGGTGGAGACTCCACAGATACGCAGTATTTT.

This clone was detected a few times. The chain joins TRBV4-3 to TRBJ1-1; 7 bases align to TRBD1. From germline, CDR1 is LGHNA and CDR2 YSLEER. With 0 bases clipped from V and 5 bases from J, the junction kept 15 bases outside the gene matches. The CDR3 loop spans 18 amino acids. The CDR3 DNA follows: TGCGCCAGCAGCCAAGATCCTAACAGGGGAGTTAAGAGAACTGAAGCTTTCTTT. This encodes CASSQDPNRGVKRTEAFF.

This clone was picked up a small number of times. The rearrangement uses TRBV7-9 and TRBJ1-1, with D possibly being TRBD1 (5 bases). The germline CDR1 and CDR2 sequences are SEHNR and FQNEAQ (reference sequence). Trimming took 5 bases from V and 1 from J, leaving 8 bases between them. CDR3 length: 13 residues. The CDR3 region has the DNA TGTGCCAGCAGCATGACAGCGAACACTGAAGCTTTCTTT. It encodes CASSMTANTEAFF.

This clone was picked up a small number of times. This chain uses TRBV4-3 with TRBJ2-5; D remains ambiguous. Germline assignment: CDR1 LGHNA and CDR2 YSLEER. V was clipped by 0 bases and J by 9 bases, with 11 bases between them. The CDR3 totals 13 residues. The CDR3 sequence is CASSQEEGGAQYF. In nucleotides, the CDR3 is TGCGCCAGCAGCCAAGAAGAAGGTGGGGCCCAGTACTTC.

This clone was detected a few times. CDR3 DNA: TGTGCCAGCGGACAGGGGTACGAGCAGTACGTC. Translating it yields CASGQGYEQYV. This rearrangement joins TRBV2 to TRBJ2-7; 9 bases align to TRBD1. Per the germline V gene, CDR1 is SNHLY and CDR2 is FYNNEI. The CDR3 spans 11 residues. With V trimmed by 8 bases and J by 4 bases, 0 bases remained unmatched.

In its sample, this clone was seen a few times. The chain couples TRBV15 to TRBJ1-5; 10 nucleotides agree with TRBD1. Germline V gene data show CDR1 as LNHNV and CDR2 as YYDKDF (reference sequence). The CDR3 extends over 17 amino acids. After removal of 1 base from V and 5 bases from J, the junction contained 8 bases not matched to a gene. CDR3 amino acids: CATSRGSGTGADQPQHF. Written as DNA, the CDR3 is TGTGCCACCAGCAGAGGGTCGGGGACAGGGGCGGATCAGCCCCAGCATTTT. The full variable domain, rest sourced from reference TRBV15 and TRBJ1-5, is DAMVIQNPRYQVTQFGKPVTLSCSQTLNHNVMYWYQQKSSQAPKLLFHYYDKDFNNEADTPDNFQSRRPNTSFCFLDIRSPGLGDTAMYLCATSRGSGTGADQPQHFGDGTRLSIL.

In this sample, this clone turned up a few times. In the same sample, other DNA sequences code for this CDR3. The chain recombines TRBV7-3 with TRBJ1-1; D is possibly TRBD1 (5 bases). Looked up from germline, CDR1 is SGHTA and CDR2 is FQGTGA. CDR3 size: 14 residues. The ends were cut back, 2 bases at V and 0 bases at J, with 7 bases in the middle. Here the CDR3 DNA reads TGTGCCAGCAGCTTACAGGGAATGAACACTGAAGCTTTCTTT. As protein: CASSLQGMNTEAFF. The whole variable domain, filled in from reference TRBV7-3 and TRBJ1-1, reads GAGVSQTPSNKVTEKGKYVELRCDPISGHTALYWYRQSLGQGPEFLIYFQGTGAADDSGLPNDRFFAVRPEGSVSTLKIQRTERGDSAVYLCASSLQGMNTEAFFGQGTRLTVV.

This clone was observed a handful of times. The chain couples TRBV6-5 to TRBJ2-3; TRBD2 is a possible D gene (5 bases). This CDR3 spans 13 amino acids. V was pared by 6 bases and J by 3 bases, with 10 bases between. The germline V gene encodes CDR1 MNHEY and CDR2 SVGAGI. This CDR3 is CASRMDLTDTQYF. The CDR3 region has the DNA TGTGCCAGCAGAATGGACTTAACAGATACGCAGTATTTT.

The table lists this clone with a few counts. The genes are TRBV2 and TRBJ1-5; 8 positions match TRBD1. The CDR3 extends over 14 amino acids. Germline trimming cut 6 bases from V and 4 bases from J; bases unmatched to any gene: 5. Germline assignment: CDR1 SNHLY and CDR2 FYNNEI. DNA of the CDR3: TGTGCCAGCAGGGGGACAGGCGGTAATCAGCCCCAGCATTTT. Protein: CASRGTGGNQPQHF. Full variable domain (missing parts from reference TRBV2 and TRBJ1-5): EPEVTQTPSHQVTQMGQEVILRCVPISNHLYFYWYRQILGQKVEFLVSFYNNEISEKSEIFDDQFSVERPDGSNFTLKIRSTKLEDSAMYFCASRGTGGNQPQHFGDGTRLSIL.

CDR3 bases: TGCGCCAGCAGCTTGGAGGCAGGGATGAGTGAAGCTTTCTTT. Protein sequence: CASSLEAGMSEAFF. V gene TRBV5-1 combines with J gene TRBJ1-1, with D perhaps matching TRBD1 (5 bases). Germline assignment: CDR1 SGHRS and CDR2 YFSETQ. Trimming removed 0 bases from V and 7 bases from J, with 13 bases in between. There are 14 residues in the CDR3. Full variable domain (missing parts from reference TRBV5-1 and TRBJ1-1): KAGVTQTPRYLIKTRGQQVTLSCSPISGHRSVSWYQQTPGQGLQFLFEYFSETQRNKGNFPGRFSGRQFSNSRSEMNVSTLELGDSALYLCASSLEAGMSEAFFGQGTRLTVV.

V gene TRBV7-6 combines with J gene TRBJ2-1; D call uncertain. CDR1 is SGHVS and CDR2 is FNYEAQ in the germline V gene. V lost 2 bases, J lost 1 base, and 6 bases lay in between. The CDR3 covers 14 residues. The CDR3 sequence: CASSLLSSYNEQFF. The CDR3 DNA is TGTGCCAGCAGCTTACTTTCGTCCTACAATGAGCAGTTCTTC.